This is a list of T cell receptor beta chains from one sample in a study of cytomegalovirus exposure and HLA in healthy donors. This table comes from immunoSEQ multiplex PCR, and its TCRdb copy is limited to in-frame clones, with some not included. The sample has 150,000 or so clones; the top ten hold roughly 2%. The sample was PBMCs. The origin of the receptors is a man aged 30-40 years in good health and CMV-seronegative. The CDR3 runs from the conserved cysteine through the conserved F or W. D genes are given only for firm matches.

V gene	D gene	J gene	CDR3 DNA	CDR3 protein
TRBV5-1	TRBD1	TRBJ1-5	TGCGCCAGCAGCTTGGGGGACAGGGGGAGCAATCAGCCCCAGCATTTT	CASSLGDRGSNQPQHF
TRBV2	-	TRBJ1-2	TGTGCCAGCCGCGGGGGAGAGGAAAGCTACACCTTC	CASRGGEESYTF
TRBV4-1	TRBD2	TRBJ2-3	TGCGCCAGCAGCCTAGCGGGAGGCACAGATACGCAGTATTTT	CASSLAGGTDTQYF
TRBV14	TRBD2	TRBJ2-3	TGTGCCAGCAGCATCTGGGGACTAGCGGACACAGATACGCAGTATTTT	CASSIWGLADTDTQYF
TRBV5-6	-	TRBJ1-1	TGTGCCAGCAGCTCCTACACTGAAGCTTTCTTT	CASSSYTEAFF
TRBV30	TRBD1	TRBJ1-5	TGTGCCTGGACACAGACAGGGGGCGGACAGCCCCAGCATTTT	CAWTQTGGGQPQHF
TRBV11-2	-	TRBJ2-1	TGTGCCAGCAGCTTAGTTGGCAGTAAAAATGAGCAGTTCTTC	CASSLVGSKNEQFF
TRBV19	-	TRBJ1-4	TGTGCCAGTAGTATAACCGGGGATGAAAAACTGTTTTTT	CASSITGDEKLFF
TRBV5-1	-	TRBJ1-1	TGCGCCAGCAGCTTATCTGTTGGGGCAAAGGGCGAAGCTTTCTTT	CASSLSVGAKGEAFF
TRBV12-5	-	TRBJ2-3	TGTGCTAGTGGTCCCTCGACAGGCCGAGCAGATACGCAGTATTTT	CASGPSTGRADTQYF
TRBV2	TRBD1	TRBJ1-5	TGTGCCAGCAGCCAGGGGACAGCTTCACCGCCCCAGCATTTT	CASSQGTASPPQHF
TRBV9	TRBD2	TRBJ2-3	TGTGCCAGCAGCCCCTCCGGGACTAGCGGCACAGATACGCAGTATTTT	CASSPSGTSGTDTQYF
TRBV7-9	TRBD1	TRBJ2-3	TGTGCCAGCAGCTTACGAGGGGGCAGCACAGATACGCAGTATTTT	CASSLRGGSTDTQYF
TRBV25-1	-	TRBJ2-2	TGTGCCAGCAGTGACCCGGGAGAGGGAACCGGGGAGCTGTTTTTT	CASSDPGEGTGELFF
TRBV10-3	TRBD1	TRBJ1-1	TGTGCCATCAGTGGTTCGGGCAGGGGACAGGTCGGAGCTTTCTTT	CAISGSGRGQVGAFF
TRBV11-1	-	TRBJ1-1	TGTGCCAGCAGCTTAGAGTGGGGGCGGACCACTGAAGCTTTCTTT	CASSLEWGRTTEAFF
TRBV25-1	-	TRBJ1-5	TGTGCCAGCAGTGAATCAGGGAGGGCCGATCAGCCCCAGCATTTT	CASSESGRADQPQHF
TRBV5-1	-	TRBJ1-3	TGCGCCAGCAGCTTGGGTATCTCTGGAAACACCATATATTTT	CASSLGISGNTIYF
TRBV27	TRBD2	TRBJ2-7	TGTGCCAGCAGTCGCGTACTAGCGGGAGGTTCCTACGAGCAGTACTTC	CASSRVLAGGSYEQYF
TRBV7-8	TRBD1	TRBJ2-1	TGTGCCAGCAGCCAGTACAGGGGAAATGAGCAGTTCTTC	CASSQYRGNEQFF
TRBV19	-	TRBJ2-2	TGTGCCAGTAGTATACGGCAGGATGCCGGGGAGCTGTTTTTT	CASSIRQDAGELFF
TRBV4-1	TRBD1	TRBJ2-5	TGCGCCAGCAGCCAAGATAACAGGGGGCAAACCGAATTACAAGAGACCCAGTACTTC	CASSQDNRGQTELQETQYF